This TCR beta chain is drawn from a study of graft-versus-host responses after intestinal transplantation. Comments on this clone: The antigen is not known.

Libraries were prepared by immunoSEQ multiplex PCR; TCRdb keeps only in-frame clonotypes and omits some of them. Of 75,000 to 95,000 clones listed, around 93% are singletons. CDR1 and CDR2 (germline): LNHNV, YYDKDF (reference sequence). V lost 0 bases to trimming and J lost 0 bases, with 8 bases between them. The CDR3 loop spans 16 amino acids. The TCR comes from a human donor who received an intestinal transplant. The sample in question was unstimulated CD8+ T cells sorted from spleen or lymph node cells, obtained before intestinal transplant. V is TRBV15 and J is TRBJ1-4; D is possibly TRBD1 (5 bases). CDR3 amino acids: CATSREGTATNEKLFF. DNA of the CDR3: TGTGCCACCAGCAGAGAGGGGACTGCAACTAATGAAAAACTGTTTTTT. Using reference TRBV15 and TRBJ1-4 for the parts outside the CDR3, the full variable domain is DAMVIQNPRYQVTQFGKPVTLSCSQTLNHNVMYWYQQKSSQAPKLLFHYYDKDFNNEADTPDNFQSRRPNTSFCFLDIRSPGLGDTAMYLCATSREGTATNEKLFFGSGTQLSVL.